Reported below is one T cell receptor (beta chain). The antigen is not known. This sample was included in a study of T cell responses to AZD1222 COVID-19 vaccine. Germline V lookup: CDR1 MNHEY, CDR2 SMNVEV (reference sequence). The CDR3 has 17 residues. The V segment lost 1 base and the J segment 6 bases; nucleotides outside the gene matches: 10. Notes on the study in general: At baseline, seropositivity was found in only a handful of AZD1222 recipients.

Data came from immunoSEQ multiplex PCR; TCRdb stores just in-frame clones and leaves some out. The data show more than 95,000 clones, with 75% to 90% seen just once and around a sixth held by the top ten. The sequences come from peripheral blood, collected on day 0 of AZD1222 vaccination. The sequence came from an adult in good health. The chain has TRBV27 and TRBJ2-1; 9 nucleotides line up with TRBD1. The CDR3 loop is CASSLFWDRVTRNEQFF. CDR3 bases: TGTGCCAGCAGTTTATTTTGGGACAGGGTAACTCGCAATGAGCAGTTCTTC.